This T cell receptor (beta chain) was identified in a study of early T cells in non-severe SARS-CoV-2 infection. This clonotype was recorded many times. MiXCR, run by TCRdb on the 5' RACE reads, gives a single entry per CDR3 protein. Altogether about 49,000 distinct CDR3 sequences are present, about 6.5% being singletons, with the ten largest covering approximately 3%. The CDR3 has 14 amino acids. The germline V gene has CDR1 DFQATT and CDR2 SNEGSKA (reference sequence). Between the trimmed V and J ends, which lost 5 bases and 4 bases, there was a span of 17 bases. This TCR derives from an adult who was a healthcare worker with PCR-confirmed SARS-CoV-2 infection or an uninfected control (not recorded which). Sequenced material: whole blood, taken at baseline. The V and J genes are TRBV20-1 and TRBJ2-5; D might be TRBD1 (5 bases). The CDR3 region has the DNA TGCAGTGCTGATTGGAAGGGGTTGGCAGAGACCCAGTACTTC. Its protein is CSADWKGLAETQYF.